The 24 T cell receptor beta chains reported below all come from one sample, sequenced in a study of blood T cell repertoires in COVID-19. Produced via immunoSEQ multiplex PCR; TCRdb's table is partial and in-frame only. Of approximately 250,000 clones listed, approximately 88% are singletons. Sequenced sample: PBMCs or T cells enriched from blood (not recorded which). The origin of the receptors is a woman aged 40 to 55 with acute COVID-19.

This chain links TRBV12-3 or TRBV12-4 with TRBJ2-1; no definite D call. CDR3 size: 13 residues. Trimming stripped 6 bases from V and 5 bases from J, with 11 bases between. The CDR3 DNA reads as TGTGCCAGCAGGCGGAGATTGCACAATGAGCAGTTCTTC. It yields the protein CASRRRLHNEQFF.

The V call is TRBV29-1, the J call TRBJ2-5, with TRBD1 matching 7 bases. V lost 6 bases, J lost 3 bases, and 4 bases stayed unmatched. CDR1 SQVTM and CDR2 ANQGSEA come from the germline V gene. The CDR3 sequence is 12 residues long. CDR3 sequence reads: CSVATGEETQYF. CDR3 nucleotides: TGCAGCGTGGCTACAGGGGAAGAGACCCAGTACTTC.

CDR3: CAISESGREYAFF. In nucleotides, the CDR3 is TGTGCCATCAGTGAGTCGGGGAGGGAGTACGCTTTCTTT. The gene calls are TRBV10-3 and TRBJ1-1; no definite D call. CDR1 and CDR2 from the germline V gene are ENHRY and SYGVKD. Trimming stripped 0 bases from V and 11 bases from J, with 13 bases between. This CDR3 is built from 13 residues.

This clone was detected a few times. The chain couples TRBV9 to TRBJ2-2, with TRBD1 matching 9 bases. J lost 3 bases, V lost 5 bases, and 5 bases had no gene match. The CDR3 runs 15 residues. Germline values: CDR1 SGDLS, CDR2 YYNGEE. The CDR3 coding sequence is TGTGCCAGCAGGGACGGACAGGGGTACACCGGGGAGCTGTTTTTT. Amino acid sequence: CASRDGQGYTGELFF.

This clone appeared a single time. The chain carries TRBV5-1 and TRBJ2-1; 14 bases agree with TRBD2. The V gene's germline CDR1 is SGHRS and CDR2 YFSETQ. The CDR3 sequence is 16 residues long. V trimming: 2 bases; J trimming: 7 bases; junction bases outside the gene matches: 5. The CDR3 DNA follows: TGCGCCAGCAGCTTAGGGACTAGCGGGAGAGAGAATGAGCAGTTCTTC. Translated, it gives CASSLGTSGRENEQFF.

The chain uses TRBV28 and TRBJ1-3; D possibly corresponds to TRBD1 (5 bases). CDR1 and CDR2 (germline): MDHEN, SYDVKM. V was cut by 3 bases and J by 8 bases, with 11 bases left in between. The CDR3 runs to 13 residues. In DNA, the CDR3 is TGTGCCAGCAGTTTTGGGGGGAGGGACACCATATATTTT. This encodes CASSFGGRDTIYF.

As concerns this clone: Other DNA sequences from this sample encode an identical CDR3 as well. This chain joins TRBV27 and TRBJ1-2; 7 bases match TRBD1. J gave up 4 bases and V 2 bases, and 4 bases lay outside the gene matches. CDR1 is MNHEY, CDR2 SMNVEV, per germline (reference sequence). The CDR3 consists of 14 residues. The CDR3 sequence is CASSLSRDSYGYTF. CDR3 sequence (DNA): TGTGCCAGCAGTTTAAGTCGGGACAGCTATGGCTACACCTTC.

V and J are TRBV7-2 and TRBJ1-2, with D perhaps TRBD1 (6 bases). The CDR3 consists of 15 residues. V was clipped by 5 bases and J by 5 bases, with 18 bases between them. From germline, CDR1 is SGHTA and CDR2 FQGNSA. DNA for the CDR3: TGTGCCAGCAGCCTCCTATCCACAGGGAAATATGGCTACACCTTC. Amino acids: CASSLLSTGKYGYTF.

The chain couples TRBV24-1 to TRBJ2-7; 8 bases map to TRBD1. The V gene's germline CDR1 is KGHDR and CDR2 SFDVKD. The V gene end was trimmed by 2 bases and the J gene end by 7 bases; junction bases not matched to a gene: 6. The CDR3 runs 14 residues. The DNA of the CDR3 is TGTGCCACCAGTGATTCCGGGACAGGCGGTGAGCAGTACTTC. Encoded protein: CATSDSGTGGEQYF.

J is TRBJ2-1 and V is TRBV9; D is perhaps TRBD2 (5 bases). Germline V gene data show CDR1 as SGDLS and CDR2 as YYNGEE. V lost 0 bases and J 0 bases, leaving 10 bases between the germline ends. CDR3 length: 16 amino acids. CDR3 in DNA: TGTGCCAGCAGCGTAGATGTAGGGAGCTCCTACAATGAGCAGTTCTTC. Its protein is CASSVDVGSSYNEQFF.

The CDR3 region has the DNA TGTGCCAGCAGTTACCCCAAAACTAGCGGGGTTTACGAGCAGTACGTC. This gives the protein CASSYPKTSGVYEQYV. The V and J genes are TRBV6-2 or TRBV6-3 and TRBJ2-7; 10 bases fit TRBD2. CDR1 is MNHEY and CDR2 is SVGEGT in the germline V gene. The ends lost 2 bases at V and 4 bases at J; junction bases unmatched: 8. CDR3 length equals 16 residues.

This chain links TRBV29-1 with TRBJ2-1, with D perhaps matching TRBD2 (5 bases). With 8 bases removed from V and 2 bases from J, the gap between germline ends came to 16 bases. The length of the CDR3 is 14 residues. In germline, CDR1 is SQVTM, CDR2 ANQGSEA. The CDR3 coding sequence is TGCAGCAACTCCATTAGCGCTACCTACAATGAGCAGTTCTTC. Amino acids: CSNSISATYNEQFF.

CDR3 DNA: TGTGCCAGCTCTCAATCAGTAGCGGGATCCAATGAGCAGTTCTTC. Protein sequence: CASSQSVAGSNEQFF. V usage is TRBV18 and J usage is TRBJ2-1; 8 nucleotides agree with TRBD2. There are 15 residues in the CDR3. Germline trimming cut 6 bases from V and 6 bases from J; bases unmatched to any gene: 10. Germline values: CDR1 KGHSH, CDR2 LQKENI. The entire variable domain, with the rest obtained from reference TRBV18 and TRBJ2-1, is as follows: NAGVMQNPRHLVRRRGQEARLRCSPMKGHSHVYWYRQLPEEGLKFMVYLQKENIIDESGMPKERFSAEFPKEGPSILRIQQVVRGDSAAYFCASSQSVAGSNEQFFGPGTRLTVL.

This chain connects TRBV10-3 to TRBJ1-1; tentatively, D is TRBD1 (5 bases). Germline V gene sequence: CDR1 ENHRY, CDR2 SYGVKD. The V and J ends lost 6 bases and 0 bases respectively, with 14 bases between them. The CDR3 length is 15 residues. The CDR3 region is CAIRSVGAMNTEAFF. CDR3 nucleotides: TGTGCCATCAGGTCCGTTGGGGCCATGAACACTGAAGCTTTCTTT.

V gene TRBV30 combines with J gene TRBJ1-2; 12 nucleotides align to TRBD1. Germline CDR1 and CDR2: GTSNPN and SVGIG (reference sequence). This CDR3 comprises 15 residues. With 4 bases clipped from V and 4 bases from J, the junction kept 7 bases outside the gene matches. CDR3 DNA: TGTGCCTGGACCCCGGGACAGGGGGCTGGCTATGGCTACACCTTC. It codes for CAWTPGQGAGYGYTF.

The rearrangement joins TRBV5-6 to TRBJ2-1; D may be TRBD1 (6 bases). The CDR3 contains 16 residues. CDR1 is SGHDT and CDR2 is YYEEEE in the germline V gene. Trimming removed 2 bases from V and 3 bases from J, with 15 bases in between. The CDR3 protein is CASSLGAGAYYNEQFF. CDR3 in DNA: TGTGCCAGCAGCTTAGGGGCAGGGGCCTACTACAATGAGCAGTTCTTC.

This clone has only one observation. The chain employs TRBV24-1 and TRBJ1-1, with 7 nucleotides matching TRBD1. Per the germline V gene, CDR1 is KGHDR and CDR2 is SFDVKD. The CDR3 is 15 amino acids. V gave up 4 bases and J gave up 4 bases; unmatched junction bases: 8. As DNA, the CDR3 is TGTGCCACCAGTGAAGCAGGCGCAGGGGGCACTGAAGCTTTCTTT. Its translation is CATSEAGAGGTEAFF.

The rearrangement links TRBV7-6 to TRBJ1-3; the D gene is possibly TRBD1 (6 bases). CDR3 length equals 15 residues. V was trimmed by 5 bases and J by 0 bases, leaving 11 bases between them. Germline-derived CDR1 and CDR2 are SGHVS and FNYEAQ. CDR3 nucleotides: TGTGCCAGCAGCCACGTGACAGGCTCTGGAAACACCATATATTTT. Translating it yields CASSHVTGSGNTIYF.

The chain combines TRBV6-5 with TRBJ1-5; a possible D gene is TRBD1 (5 bases). CDR1 and CDR2 from the germline V gene are MNHEY and SVGAGI. V dropped 5 bases and J dropped 2 bases, with 13 bases sitting between them. The CDR3 sequence is 15 residues long. The CDR3 region is CASSPQGMGNQPQHF. The CDR3 DNA sequence: TGTGCCAGCAGTCCCCAGGGTATGGGCAATCAGCCCCAGCATTTT.

The CDR3 here is CASSSSGIGTQYF. The DNA for the CDR3 is TGTGCCAGCAGTTCAAGCGGGATAGGGACCCAGTACTTC. V usage is TRBV27 and J usage is TRBJ2-5; 7 nucleotides agree with TRBD2. CDR1 is MNHEY and CDR2 is SMNVEV in the germline V gene (reference sequence). The CDR3 spans 13 residues. V was clipped by 4 bases and J by 7 bases; unmatched bases: 6.

The chain couples TRBV6-1 to TRBJ1-1, with 8 bases fitting TRBD1. The germline CDR1 and CDR2 sequences are MNHNS and SASEGT. The CDR3 contains 16 residues. Losses at the gene ends were 2 bases for V and 4 bases for J; bases not matched to a gene: 9. CDR3 nucleotide sequence: TGTGCCAGCAGTGAATCACAGGGGGGGGGTGGCACTGAAGCTTTCTTT. Encoded protein: CASSESQGGGGTEAFF.

The chain joins TRBV25-1 to TRBJ1-1; no clear D gene. Germline V gene data show CDR1 as MGHDK and CDR2 as SYGVNS. The CDR3 runs to 13 residues. V shed 4 bases and J shed 2 bases, with 8 bases lying between them. CDR3 residues: CASSAKRNTEAFF. DNA for the CDR3: TGTGCCAGCAGTGCAAAGCGTAACACTGAAGCTTTCTTT.

The J gene is TRBJ2-7, the V gene TRBV5-4; TRBD2 agrees at 7 bases. Germline CDR1 is SGHNT and CDR2 is YYREEE (reference sequence). The junction had 11 bases not matched to a gene; V was cut back by 3 bases and J by 5 bases. There are 15 residues in the CDR3. Here the CDR3 DNA reads TGTGCCAGCAGCTCAGCCTGGGGGGGAGCCGACGAGCAGTACTTC. It specifies CASSSAWGGADEQYF.

The V and J genes are TRBV27 and TRBJ1-2, with D possibly matching TRBD1 (5 bases). The germline gives CDR1 MNHEY, CDR2 SMNVEV (reference sequence). The germline V and J ends were trimmed by 0 bases and 8 bases, with 16 bases remaining between them. CDR3 length: 15 residues. This CDR3 reads CASSLSAGTLGGYTF. DNA of the CDR3: TGTGCCAGCAGTTTATCAGCCGGGACTCTAGGGGGCTACACCTTC.